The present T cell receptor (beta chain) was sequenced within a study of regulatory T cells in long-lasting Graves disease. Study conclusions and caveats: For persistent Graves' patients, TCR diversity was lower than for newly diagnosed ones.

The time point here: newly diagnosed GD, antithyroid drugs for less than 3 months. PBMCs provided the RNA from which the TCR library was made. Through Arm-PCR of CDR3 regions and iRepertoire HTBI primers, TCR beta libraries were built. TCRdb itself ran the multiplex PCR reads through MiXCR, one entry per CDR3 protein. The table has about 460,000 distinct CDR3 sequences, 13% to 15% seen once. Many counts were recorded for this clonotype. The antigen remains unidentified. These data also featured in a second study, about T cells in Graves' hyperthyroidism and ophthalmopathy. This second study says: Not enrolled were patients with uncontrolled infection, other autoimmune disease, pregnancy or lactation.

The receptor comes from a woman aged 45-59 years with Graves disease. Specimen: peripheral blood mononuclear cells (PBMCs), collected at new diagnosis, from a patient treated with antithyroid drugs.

The CDR3 DNA is TGTGCCATCAGTGAGAACGGCTTTGAAGCTTTCTTT. The encoded protein is CAISENGFEAFF. The rearrangement uses TRBV10-3 and TRBJ1-1; D remains unclear. The CDR3 has 12 amino acids. V gave up 2 bases and J gave up 7 bases, with 8 bases separating them. The V gene's germline CDR1 is ENHRY and CDR2 SYGVKD.